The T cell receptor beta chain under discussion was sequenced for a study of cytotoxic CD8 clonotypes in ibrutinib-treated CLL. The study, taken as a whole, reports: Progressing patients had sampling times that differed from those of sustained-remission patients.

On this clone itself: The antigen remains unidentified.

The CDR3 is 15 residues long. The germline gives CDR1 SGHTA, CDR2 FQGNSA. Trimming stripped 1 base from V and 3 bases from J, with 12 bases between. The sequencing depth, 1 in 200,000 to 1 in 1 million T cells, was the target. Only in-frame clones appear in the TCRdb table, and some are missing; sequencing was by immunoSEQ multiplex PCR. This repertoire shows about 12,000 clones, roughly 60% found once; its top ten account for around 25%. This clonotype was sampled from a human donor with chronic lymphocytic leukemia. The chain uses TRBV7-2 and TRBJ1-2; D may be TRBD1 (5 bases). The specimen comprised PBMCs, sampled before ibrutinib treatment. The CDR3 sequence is CASSLGTSKYYGYTF. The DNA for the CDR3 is TGTGCCAGCAGCTTAGGGACATCGAAGTACTATGGCTACACCTTC. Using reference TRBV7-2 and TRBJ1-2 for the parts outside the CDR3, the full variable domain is GAGVSQSPSNKVTEKGKDVELRCDPISGHTALYWYRQSLGQGLEFLIYFQGNSAPDKSGLPSDRFSAERTGGSVSTLTIQRTQQEDSAVYLCASSLGTSKYYGYTFGSGTRLTVV.